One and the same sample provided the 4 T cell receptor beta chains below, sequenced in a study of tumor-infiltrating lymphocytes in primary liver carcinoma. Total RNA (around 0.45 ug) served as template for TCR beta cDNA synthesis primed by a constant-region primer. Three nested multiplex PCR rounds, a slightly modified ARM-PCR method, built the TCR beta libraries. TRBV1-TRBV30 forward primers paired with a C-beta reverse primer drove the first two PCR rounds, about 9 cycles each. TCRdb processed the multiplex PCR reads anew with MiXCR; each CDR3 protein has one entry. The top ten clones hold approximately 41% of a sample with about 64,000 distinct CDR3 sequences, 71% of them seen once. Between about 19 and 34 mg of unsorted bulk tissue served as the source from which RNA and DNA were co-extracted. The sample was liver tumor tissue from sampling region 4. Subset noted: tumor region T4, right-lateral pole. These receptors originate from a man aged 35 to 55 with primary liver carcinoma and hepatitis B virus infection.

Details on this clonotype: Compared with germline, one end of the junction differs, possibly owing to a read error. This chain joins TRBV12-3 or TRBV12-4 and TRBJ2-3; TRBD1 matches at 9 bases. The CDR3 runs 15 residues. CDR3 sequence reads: CTSRYDTGGEDTRYF. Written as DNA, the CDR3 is TGTACCAGCAGATACGACACAGGGGGCGAAGATACGCGGTATTTT.

The CDR3 DNA reads as TGCGCCTACAGCCAAGGGCACAGGGGAGGGAATGAGCAGTTCTTC. Protein product: CAYSQGHRGGNEQFF. The V gene is TRBV4-3, the J gene TRBJ2-1; D may correspond to TRBD1 or TRBD2 (7 bases each). Trimming removed 11 bases at V and 7 bases at J, with 24 bases between. Germline assignment: CDR1 LGHNA and CDR2 YSLEER. The CDR3 extends over 15 amino acids.

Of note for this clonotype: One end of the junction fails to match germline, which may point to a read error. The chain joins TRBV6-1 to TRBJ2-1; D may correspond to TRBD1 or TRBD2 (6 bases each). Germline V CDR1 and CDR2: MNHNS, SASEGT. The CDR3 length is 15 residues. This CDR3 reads CASSEEGGGYNEKFF. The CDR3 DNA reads TGTGCAAGCAGTGAAGAAGGGGGAGGATACAATGAGAAGTTCTTC.

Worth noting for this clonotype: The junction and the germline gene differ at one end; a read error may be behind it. The CDR3 protein is CASSLERRQLF. The CDR3 DNA is TGTGCCAGCAGCTTAGAGAGGAGGCAGTTATTC. The chain carries TRBV11-2 and TRBJ2-1, with a tentative D call TRBD2 (5 bases). The CDR3 runs 11 residues. CDR1 and CDR2 (germline): SGHAT, FQNNGV.